The 15 T cell receptor beta chains below were found in one sample sequenced in a study of long-term antiretroviral therapy in people with HIV. A v3.0 immunoSEQ assay was performed at survey level. The method was immunoSEQ multiplex PCR; TCRdb's version includes in-frame clones alone and lacks a portion of them. The repertoire holds approximately 35,000 clones, with about 94% as singletons. The sample here was unsorted PBMCs, taken around 5.4 years after starting antiretroviral therapy. These receptors were taken from a woman in her forties or fifties with HIV.

The chain joins TRBV6-5 to TRBJ1-1; D gene unclear. The CDR3 is 15 residues long. Germline values: CDR1 MNHEY, CDR2 SVGAGI. The V and J ends lost 7 bases and 1 base respectively, with 16 bases between them. In DNA, the CDR3 is TGTGCCAGCATAACTGCGGCTTCTTCGAACACTGAAGCTTTCTTT. Translation: CASITAASSNTEAFF.

This chain joins TRBV9 and TRBJ1-6, with 8 nucleotides matching TRBD1. Trimming at V came to 2 bases and at J to 7 bases, leaving 8 bases not matched to a gene. CDR3 length equals 16 residues. CDR1 SGDLS and CDR2 YYNGEE come from the germline V gene. The CDR3 DNA follows: TGTGCCAGCAGCGTCAACAGGGGGTCGAGGAATTCACCCCTCCACTTT. It codes for CASSVNRGSRNSPLHF.

V is TRBV5-4 and J is TRBJ2-1, with D possibly being TRBD2 (7 bases). Trimming left V 2 bases short and J 6 bases short, with 12 bases between. Germline CDR1 is SGHNT and CDR2 is YYREEE (reference sequence). CDR3 length: 14 amino acids. The CDR3 bases are TGTGCCAGCAGCTTAGTGGGGGGGCGCAATGAGCAGTTCTTC. Amino acids: CASSLVGGRNEQFF.

The gene calls are TRBV6-6 and TRBJ1-5, with TRBD1 as a possible D gene (5 bases). Germline V CDR1 and CDR2: MNHNY, SVGAGI (reference sequence). V was cut by 2 bases and J by 1 base, with 12 bases left in between. The CDR3 spans 16 residues. CDR3 residues: CASSYAGRWSNQPQHF. CDR3 nucleotides: TGTGCCAGCAGTTACGCGGGGCGGTGGAGCAATCAGCCCCAGCATTTT.

The chain recombines TRBV9 with TRBJ1-1; TRBD1 aligns across 7 bases. With 2 bases clipped from V and 3 bases from J, the junction kept 7 bases outside the gene matches. This CDR3 contains 15 residues. CDR1 and CDR2 (germline): SGDLS, YYNGEE. In nucleotides, the CDR3 is TGTGCCAGCAGCGTGACAGGGCTTGGCGACACTGAAGCTTTCTTT. The encoded protein is CASSVTGLGDTEAFF.

The chain couples TRBV11-2 to TRBJ2-5; D unclear. V was clipped by 2 bases and J by 2 bases, with 6 bases between them. The CDR3 sequence is 13 residues long. CDR1 SGHAT and CDR2 FQNNGV come from the germline V gene. This CDR3 reads CASSLSGQETQYF. The CDR3 DNA follows: TGTGCCAGCAGCTTATCCGGTCAAGAGACCCAGTACTTC.

The V gene is TRBV7-8, the J gene TRBJ1-2; a possible D gene is TRBD1 (5 bases). From germline, CDR1 is SGHVS and CDR2 FQNEAQ. V was pared by 6 bases and J by 1 base, with 15 bases between. CDR3 length: 15 residues. The CDR3 sequence is CASSPSPTVNYGYTF. The CDR3 bases are TGTGCCAGCAGTCCTAGCCCGACAGTTAACTATGGCTACACCTTC.

V usage is TRBV19 and J usage is TRBJ2-3; D is uncertain. The CDR3 has 12 amino acids. Trimming cost V 8 bases and J 0 bases, with 6 bases left between them. In germline, CDR1 is LNHDA, CDR2 SQIVND (reference sequence). The CDR3 loop reads CASGSSTDTQYF. DNA for the CDR3: TGTGCCAGTGGATCGAGCACAGATACGCAGTATTTT.

The gene calls are TRBV18 and TRBJ1-1; no firm D call. The CDR3 contains 15 residues. Trimming took 2 bases from V and 5 from J, leaving 15 bases between them. Germline V gives CDR1 KGHSH, CDR2 LQKENI. Here the CDR3 DNA reads TGTGCCAGCTCACCAAATTTAGTGGAGGGTACTGAAGCTTTCTTT. Its translation: CASSPNLVEGTEAFF.

V is TRBV11-2 and J is TRBJ2-3; TRBD2 matches at 11 bases. Germline CDR1 and CDR2: SGHAT and FQNNGV. V lost 8 bases to trimming and J lost 6 bases; unmatched junction nucleotides: 10. The CDR3 loop spans 15 amino acids. CDR3 loop: CASARPLAGGDTQYF. The CDR3 region has the DNA TGTGCCAGCGCTCGGCCCCTAGCGGGGGGTGATACGCAGTATTTT.

The chain recombines TRBV6-1 with TRBJ1-1; D gene unclear. The length of the CDR3 is 13 residues. Germline CDR1 and CDR2: MNHNS and SASEGT. Trimming left V 3 bases short and J 6 bases short, with 11 bases between. CDR3 bases: TGTGCCAGCAGTGACCAGAGTATTGCTGAAGCTTTCTTT. Translating gives CASSDQSIAEAFF.

V usage is TRBV2 and J usage is TRBJ1-2, with 9 positions matching TRBD1. CDR3 size: 16 residues. Germline values: CDR1 SNHLY, CDR2 FYNNEI. V dropped 2 bases and J dropped 8; count of bases not matched to a gene: 12. CDR3 region: CASSEWDRVLVKGYTF. CDR3 DNA: TGTGCCAGCAGTGAATGGGACAGGGTATTAGTAAAGGGCTACACCTTC.

The rearrangement joins TRBV27 to TRBJ2-7, with 8 bases lining up with TRBD2. The CDR3 consists of 13 residues. Trimming removed 5 bases from V and 4 bases from J; junction bases left unmatched: 4. CDR1 and CDR2 (germline): MNHEY, SMNVEV (reference sequence). CDR3 sequence: CASSPGGVYEQYF. The CDR3 DNA is TGTGCCAGCAGTCCGGGGGGGGTGTACGAGCAGTACTTC.

The chain links TRBV9 to TRBJ2-3, with 7 positions matching TRBD2. Germline V gene data show CDR1 as SGDLS and CDR2 as YYNGEE. V shed 0 bases and J 4 bases; nucleotides not matched to a gene: 5. The CDR3 runs to 15 residues. This CDR3 reads CASSVAGRGADTQYF. In DNA, the CDR3 is TGTGCCAGCAGCGTAGCTGGGAGGGGCGCAGATACGCAGTATTTT.

The gene calls are TRBV19 and TRBJ1-2; D is perhaps TRBD1 (5 bases). The CDR3 consists of 17 residues. Germline-derived CDR1 and CDR2 are LNHDA and SQIVND (reference sequence). Trimming took 4 bases from V and 1 from J, leaving 19 bases between them. The CDR3 nucleotides read TGTGCCAGTAGTACCTCCGGCAGGGAAGGATTTAACTATGGCTACACCTTC. Its protein is CASSTSGREGFNYGYTF.